Sequencing of this T cell receptor beta chain was carried out in a study of OX40 agonist ivuxolimab in advanced cancers. For the study at large: Those treated in dose escalation had hepatocellular carcinoma, melanoma, renal cell cancer or head and neck cancer. General study results and limits: Circulating CD4+ and CD8+ T cells showed clonal expansion by week 6 at 0.1 to 3.0 mg/kg. Averaging showed that CD8+ T cells had more expanded clones than CD4+ did. Researchers did not determine the expanded peripheral T cells' antigen specificity.

TCRdb's copy holds only in-frame clones and misses some; the assay was immunoSEQ multiplex PCR. The sample lists roughly 63,000 clones, 86% occurring once. There are 13 residues in the CDR3. Per germline, CDR1 GTSNPN and CDR2 SVGIG (reference sequence). V shed 5 bases and J shed 7 bases, with 14 bases lying between them. The table lists this clone with a count of one. Its antigen is unidentified. This receptor was obtained from an adult with an advanced solid tumor such as melanoma, head and neck, liver or kidney cancer. The sequencing used CD4+ or CD8+ T cells sorted from blood, collected in a trial of the OX40 agonist ivuxolimab. The chain recombines TRBV30 with TRBJ1-4; unclear D gene. CDR3 protein: CAWAGSPSEKLFF. CDR3 sequence (DNA): TGTGCCTGGGCCGGGAGCCCGAGTGAAAAACTGTTTTTT.